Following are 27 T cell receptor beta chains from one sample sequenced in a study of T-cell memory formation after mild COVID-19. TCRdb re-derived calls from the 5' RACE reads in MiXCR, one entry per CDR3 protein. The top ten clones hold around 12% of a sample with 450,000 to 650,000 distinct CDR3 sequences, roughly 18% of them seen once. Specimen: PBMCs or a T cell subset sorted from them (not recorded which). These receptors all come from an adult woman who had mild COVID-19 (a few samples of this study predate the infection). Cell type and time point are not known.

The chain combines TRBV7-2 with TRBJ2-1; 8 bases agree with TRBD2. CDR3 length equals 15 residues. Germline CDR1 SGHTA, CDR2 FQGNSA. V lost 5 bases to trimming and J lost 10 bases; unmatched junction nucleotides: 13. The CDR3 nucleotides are TGTGCCAGCAGCCCCACGGGAGGGCTTACGATCGAGCAGTTCTTC. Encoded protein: CASSPTGGLTIEQFF.

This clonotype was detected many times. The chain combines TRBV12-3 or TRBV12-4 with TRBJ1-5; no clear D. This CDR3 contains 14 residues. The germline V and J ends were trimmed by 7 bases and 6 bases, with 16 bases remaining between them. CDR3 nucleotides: TGTGCCAGCACCCCTGGTTTGAAGTCTCAGCCCCAGCATTTT. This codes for CASTPGLKSQPQHF.

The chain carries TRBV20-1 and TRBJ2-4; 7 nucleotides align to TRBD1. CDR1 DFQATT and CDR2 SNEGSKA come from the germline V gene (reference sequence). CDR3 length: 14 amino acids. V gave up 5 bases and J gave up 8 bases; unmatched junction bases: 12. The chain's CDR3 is CSAGRQGRIDIQYF. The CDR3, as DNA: TGCAGTGCTGGCCGACAGGGAAGGATAGACATTCAGTACTTC.

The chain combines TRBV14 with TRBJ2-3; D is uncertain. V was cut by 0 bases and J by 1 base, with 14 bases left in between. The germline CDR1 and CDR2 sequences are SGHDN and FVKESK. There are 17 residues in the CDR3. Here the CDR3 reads CASSQETPVVGTDTQYF. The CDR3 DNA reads TGTGCCAGCAGCCAAGAGACCCCGGTCGTCGGCACAGATACGCAGTATTTT.

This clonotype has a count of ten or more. The CDR3 bases are TGTGCCTCTTCGACTAGCGGCATGTACAATGAGCAGTTCTTC. Translation: CASSTSGMYNEQFF. J is TRBJ2-1 and V is TRBV15; 9 bases map to TRBD2. The germline V gene encodes CDR1 LNHNV and CDR2 YYDKDF (reference sequence). The J segment lost 4 bases and the V segment lost 11 bases, leaving 9 bases of the junction unmatched. The CDR3 consists of 14 residues.

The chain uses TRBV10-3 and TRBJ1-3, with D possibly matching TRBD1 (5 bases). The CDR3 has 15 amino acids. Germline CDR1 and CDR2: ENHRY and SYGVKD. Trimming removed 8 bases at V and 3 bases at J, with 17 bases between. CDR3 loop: CAIGEQGVSGNTIYF. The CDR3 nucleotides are TGTGCCATCGGCGAGCAGGGAGTAAGTGGAAACACCATATATTTT.

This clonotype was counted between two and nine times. CDR3 nucleotide sequence: TGTGCCAGCAGCCAAATGAGGAGCTCCTACAATGAGCAGTTCTTC. Its protein product is CASSQMRSSYNEQFF. The chain joins TRBV3-1 to TRBJ2-1; D not resolved. V lost 2 bases to trimming and J lost 0 bases, with 8 bases between them. CDR3 size: 15 residues. Germline-derived CDR1 and CDR2 are LGHDT and YNNKEL (reference sequence).

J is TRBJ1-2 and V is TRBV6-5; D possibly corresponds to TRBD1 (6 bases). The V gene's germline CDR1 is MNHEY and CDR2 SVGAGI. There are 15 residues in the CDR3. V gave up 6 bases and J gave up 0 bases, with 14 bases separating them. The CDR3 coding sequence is TGTGCCAGCAGAAGAACAGGGACCTCTAACTATGGCTACACCTTC. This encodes CASRRTGTSNYGYTF.

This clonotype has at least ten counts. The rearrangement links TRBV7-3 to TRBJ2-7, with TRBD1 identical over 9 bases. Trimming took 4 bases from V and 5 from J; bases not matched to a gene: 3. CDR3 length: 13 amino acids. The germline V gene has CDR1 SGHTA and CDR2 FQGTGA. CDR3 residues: CASSSGQGDEQYF. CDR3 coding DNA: TGTGCCAGCAGCTCGGGACAGGGAGACGAGCAGTACTTC.

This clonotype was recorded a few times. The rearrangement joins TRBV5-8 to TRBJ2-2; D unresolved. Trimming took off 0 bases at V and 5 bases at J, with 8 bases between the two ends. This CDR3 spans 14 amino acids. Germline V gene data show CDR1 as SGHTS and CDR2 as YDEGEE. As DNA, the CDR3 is TGTGCCAGCAGCTTGGGGACGGAGACCGGGGAGCTGTTTTTT. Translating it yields CASSLGTETGELFF.

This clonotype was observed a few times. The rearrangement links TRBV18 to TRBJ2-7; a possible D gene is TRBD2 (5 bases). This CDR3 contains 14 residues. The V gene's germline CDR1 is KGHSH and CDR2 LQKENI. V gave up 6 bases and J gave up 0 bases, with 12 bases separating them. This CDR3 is CASSLQRSSYEQYF. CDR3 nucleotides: TGTGCCAGCTCTCTTCAGCGGAGCTCCTACGAGCAGTACTTC.

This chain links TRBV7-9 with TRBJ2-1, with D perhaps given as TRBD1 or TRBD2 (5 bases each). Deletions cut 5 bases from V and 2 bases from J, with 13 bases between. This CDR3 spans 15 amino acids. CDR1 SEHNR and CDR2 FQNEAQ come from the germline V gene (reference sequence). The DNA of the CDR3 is TGTGCCAGCAGCGGGCCCGGGGCTACCTACAATGAGCAGTTCTTC. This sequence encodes CASSGPGATYNEQFF.

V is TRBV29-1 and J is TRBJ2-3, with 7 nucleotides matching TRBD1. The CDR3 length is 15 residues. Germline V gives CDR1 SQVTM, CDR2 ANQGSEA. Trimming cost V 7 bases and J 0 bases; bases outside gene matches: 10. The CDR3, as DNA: TGCAGCGCCCGCCTTACAGGGGTGAGCACAGATACGCAGTATTTT. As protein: CSARLTGVSTDTQYF.

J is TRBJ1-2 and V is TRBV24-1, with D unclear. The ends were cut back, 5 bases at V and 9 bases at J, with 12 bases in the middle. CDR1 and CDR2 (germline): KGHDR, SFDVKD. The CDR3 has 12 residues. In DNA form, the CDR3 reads TGTGCCACCAGTGGACACGCCGAGAGCTACACCTTC. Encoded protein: CATSGHAESYTF.

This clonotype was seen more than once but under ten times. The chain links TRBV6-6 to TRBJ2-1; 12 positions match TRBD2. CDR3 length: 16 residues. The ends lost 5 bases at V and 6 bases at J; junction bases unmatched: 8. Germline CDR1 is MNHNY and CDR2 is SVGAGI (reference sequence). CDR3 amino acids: CASSRTSGEGGNEQFF. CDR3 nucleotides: TGTGCCAGCAGTCGGACTAGCGGGGAAGGTGGCAATGAGCAGTTCTTC.

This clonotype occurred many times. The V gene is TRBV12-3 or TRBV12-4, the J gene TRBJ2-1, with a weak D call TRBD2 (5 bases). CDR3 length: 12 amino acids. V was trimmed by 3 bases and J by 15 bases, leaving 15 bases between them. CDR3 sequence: CASSLVGVDLFF. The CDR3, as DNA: TGTGCCAGCAGTTTGGTCGGGGTGGATCTGTTCTTC.

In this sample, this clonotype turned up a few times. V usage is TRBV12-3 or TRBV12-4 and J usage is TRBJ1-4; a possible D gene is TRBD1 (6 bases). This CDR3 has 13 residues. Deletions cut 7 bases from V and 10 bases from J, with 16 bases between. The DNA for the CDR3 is TGTGCCAGCACCTACCCGACAGGAGGAAAACTGTTTTTT. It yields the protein CASTYPTGGKLFF.

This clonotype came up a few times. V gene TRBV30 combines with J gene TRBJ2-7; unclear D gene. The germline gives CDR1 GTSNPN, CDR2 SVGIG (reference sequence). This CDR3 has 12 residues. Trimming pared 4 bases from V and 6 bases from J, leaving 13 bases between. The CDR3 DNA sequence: TGTGCCTGGACCTCGCCCCGGAGCGAGCAGTACTTC. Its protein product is CAWTSPRSEQYF.

The CDR3: CASSDPRPLYF. The DNA for the CDR3 is TGTGCCAGCAGTGACCCCCGCCCGTTATACTTC. This chain links TRBV2 with TRBJ2-5, with D uncertain. CDR3 size: 11 residues. Germline V gives CDR1 SNHLY, CDR2 FYNNEI. The V gene lost 3 bases and the J gene lost 14 bases, with 13 bases spanning the gap.

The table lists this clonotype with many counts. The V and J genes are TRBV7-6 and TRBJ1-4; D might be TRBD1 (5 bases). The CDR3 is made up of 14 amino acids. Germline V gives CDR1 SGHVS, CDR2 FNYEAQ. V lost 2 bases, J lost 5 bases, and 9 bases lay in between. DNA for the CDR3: TGTGCCAGCAGCTTAAGGCCAGGGAATGAAAAACTGTTTTTT. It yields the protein CASSLRPGNEKLFF.

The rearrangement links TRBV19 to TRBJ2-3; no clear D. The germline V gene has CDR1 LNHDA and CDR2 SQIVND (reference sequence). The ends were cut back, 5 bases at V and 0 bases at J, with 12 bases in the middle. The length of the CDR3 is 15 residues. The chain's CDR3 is CASSSGFQSTDTQYF. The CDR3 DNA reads TGTGCCAGTAGTTCCGGCTTTCAGAGCACAGATACGCAGTATTTT. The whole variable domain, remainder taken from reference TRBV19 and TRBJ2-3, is DGGITQSPKYLFRKEGQNVTLSCEQNLNHDAMYWYRQDPGQGLRLIYYSQIVNDFQKGDIAEGYSVSREKKESFPLTVTSAQKNPTAFYLCASSSGFQSTDTQYFGPGTRLTVL.

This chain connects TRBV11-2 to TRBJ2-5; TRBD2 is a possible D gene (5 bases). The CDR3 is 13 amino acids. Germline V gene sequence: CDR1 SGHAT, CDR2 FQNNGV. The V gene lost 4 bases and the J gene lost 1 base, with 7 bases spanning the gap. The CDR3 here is CASSSSLQETQYF. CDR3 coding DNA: TGTGCCAGCAGCTCTAGCCTCCAAGAGACCCAGTACTTC.

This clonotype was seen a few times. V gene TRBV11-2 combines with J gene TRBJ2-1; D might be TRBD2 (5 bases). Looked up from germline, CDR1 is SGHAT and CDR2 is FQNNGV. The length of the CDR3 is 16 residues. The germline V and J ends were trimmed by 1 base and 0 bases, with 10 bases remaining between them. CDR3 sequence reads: CASSLGLGLSYNEQFF. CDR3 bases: TGTGCCAGCAGCTTAGGGCTCGGACTCTCCTACAATGAGCAGTTCTTC.

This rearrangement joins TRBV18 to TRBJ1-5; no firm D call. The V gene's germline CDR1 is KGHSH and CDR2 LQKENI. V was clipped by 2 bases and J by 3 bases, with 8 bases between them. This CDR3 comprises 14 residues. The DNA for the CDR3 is TGTGCCAGCTCACCAGGGAAGGACAATCAGCCCCAGCATTTT. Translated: CASSPGKDNQPQHF.

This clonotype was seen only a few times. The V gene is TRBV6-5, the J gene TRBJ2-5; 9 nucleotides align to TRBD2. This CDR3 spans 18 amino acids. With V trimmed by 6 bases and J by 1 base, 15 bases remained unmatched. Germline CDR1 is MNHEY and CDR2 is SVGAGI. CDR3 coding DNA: TGTGCCAGCAGCCCCGAACCCCGATGGCGGGGGGGCCAAGAGACCCAGTACTTC. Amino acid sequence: CASSPEPRWRGGQETQYF.

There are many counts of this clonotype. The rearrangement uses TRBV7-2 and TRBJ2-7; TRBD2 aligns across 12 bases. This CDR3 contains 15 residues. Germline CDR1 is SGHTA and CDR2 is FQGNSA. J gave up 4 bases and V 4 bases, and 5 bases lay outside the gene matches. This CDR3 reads CASSSGLAGSYEQYF. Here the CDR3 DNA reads TGTGCCAGCAGCTCCGGACTAGCGGGAAGTTACGAGCAGTACTTC.

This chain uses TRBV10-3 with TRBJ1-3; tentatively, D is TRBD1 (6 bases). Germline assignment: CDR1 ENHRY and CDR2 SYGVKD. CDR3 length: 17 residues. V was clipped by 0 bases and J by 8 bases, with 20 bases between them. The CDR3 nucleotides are TGTGCCATCAGTGAGTCCCAGTACGGGGACATTGTGGACACCATATATTTT. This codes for CAISESQYGDIVDTIYF.